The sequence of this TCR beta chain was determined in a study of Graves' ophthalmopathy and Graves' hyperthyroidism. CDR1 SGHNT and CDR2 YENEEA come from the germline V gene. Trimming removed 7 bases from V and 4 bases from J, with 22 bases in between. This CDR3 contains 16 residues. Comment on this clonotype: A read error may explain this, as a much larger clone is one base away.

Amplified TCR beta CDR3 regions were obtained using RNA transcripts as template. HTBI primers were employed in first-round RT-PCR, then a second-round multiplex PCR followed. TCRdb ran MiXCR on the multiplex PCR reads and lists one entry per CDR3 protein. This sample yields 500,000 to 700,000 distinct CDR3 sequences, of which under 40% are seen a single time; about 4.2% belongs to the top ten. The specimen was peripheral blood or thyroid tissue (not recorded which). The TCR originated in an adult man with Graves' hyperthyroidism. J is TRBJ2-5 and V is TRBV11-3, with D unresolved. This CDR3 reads CASTSPCAPARETQYF. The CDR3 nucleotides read TGTGCCAGCACCTCCCCCTGCGCCCCGGCGAGAGAGACCCAGTACTTC.